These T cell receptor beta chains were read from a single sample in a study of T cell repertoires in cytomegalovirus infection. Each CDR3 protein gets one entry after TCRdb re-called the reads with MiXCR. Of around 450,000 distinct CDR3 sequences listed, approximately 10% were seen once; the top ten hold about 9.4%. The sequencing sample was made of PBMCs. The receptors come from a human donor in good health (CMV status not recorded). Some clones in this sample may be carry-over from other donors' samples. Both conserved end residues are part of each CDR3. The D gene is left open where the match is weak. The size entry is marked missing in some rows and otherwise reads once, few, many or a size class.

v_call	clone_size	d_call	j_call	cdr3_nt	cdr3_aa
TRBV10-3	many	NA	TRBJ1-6	TGTGCCATCAGTGAGTCGACATCAGGGAGGAATTCACCCCTCCACTTT	CAISESTSGRNSPLHF
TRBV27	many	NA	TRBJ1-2	TGTGCCAGCAGTTCCGCGGGGGCGGGCGGCTACACCTTC	CASSSAGAGGYTF
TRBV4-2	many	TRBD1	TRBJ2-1	TGTGCCAGCAGCCAAGGAGGACAGGGGGCGAATGAGCAGTTCTTC	CASSQGGQGANEQFF
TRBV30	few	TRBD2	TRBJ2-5	TGTGCCTGGAGTGCCAGACTAGCCGAGACCCAGTACTTC	CAWSARLAETQYF
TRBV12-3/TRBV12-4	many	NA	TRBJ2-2	TGTGCCAGCAGTGTCATGTCGAGCCTTACCGGGGAGCTGTTTTTT	CASSVMSSLTGELFF
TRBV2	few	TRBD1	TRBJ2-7	TGTGCCAGCAGAGCACAGGGGGCCGAGACCTACGAGCAGTACTTC	CASRAQGAETYEQYF
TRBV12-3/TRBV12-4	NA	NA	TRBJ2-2	TGTGCCAGCAGTTTACGCCTGGACAGCACCGGGGAGCTGTTTTTT	CASSLRLDSTGELFF
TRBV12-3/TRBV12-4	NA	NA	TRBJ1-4	TGTGCCAGCAGTCTCGGACGGAGGTTAAATGAAAAACTGTTTTTT	CASSLGRRLNEKLFF
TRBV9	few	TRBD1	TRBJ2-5	TGTGCCAGCAGCACAGACAGGGGGTTAGAGACCCAGTACTTC	CASSTDRGLETQYF
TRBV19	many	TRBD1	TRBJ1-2	TGTGCCAGTAGTACCGGACAGGGGAGCTATGGCTACACCTTC	CASSTGQGSYGYTF
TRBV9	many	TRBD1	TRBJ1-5	TGTGCCAGCAGCGCCAGGGGGCTAGGTCAGCCCCAGCATTTT	CASSARGLGQPQHF
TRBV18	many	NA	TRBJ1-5	TGTGCCAGCTCACCACTCTCTCCAGGGGTCAATCAGCCCCAGCATTTT	CASSPLSPGVNQPQHF
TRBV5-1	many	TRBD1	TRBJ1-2	TGCGCCAGCTTCCGGGACAGGGTAGAAGGCTACACCTTC	CASFRDRVEGYTF
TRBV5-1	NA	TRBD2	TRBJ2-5	TGCGCCAGCACCCTTAGCGGGAACCAAGAGACCCAGTACTTC	CASTLSGNQETQYF
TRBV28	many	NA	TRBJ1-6	TGTGCCAGCAGGTCGAGCGGGGGCAGGGATAATTCACCCCTCCACTTT	CASRSSGGRDNSPLHF
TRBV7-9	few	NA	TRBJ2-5	TGTGCCAGCAGCTCGGACACCTTTCAAGAGACCCAGTACTTC	CASSSDTFQETQYF
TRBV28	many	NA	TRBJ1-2	TGTGCCAGCAACCAAAACCCGGGGCGAGGCTACACCTTC	CASNQNPGRGYTF
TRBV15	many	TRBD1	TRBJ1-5	TGTGCCACCAGCAGAGAAAAAGGACAGGGAAATCAGCCCCAGCATTTT	CATSREKGQGNQPQHF
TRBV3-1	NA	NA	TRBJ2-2	TGTGCCAGCAGCCAAGAGTATCGACCGCCGAACACCGGGGAGCTGTTTTTT	CASSQEYRPPNTGELFF
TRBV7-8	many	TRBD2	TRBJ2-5	TGTGCCAGCAGCTCGACTAGCGGGGGGGTAGAGACCCAGTACTTC	CASSSTSGGVETQYF
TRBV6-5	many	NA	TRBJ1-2	TGTGCCAGCAGTTACCGGGGGGCTAACTATGGCTACACCTTC	CASSYRGANYGYTF
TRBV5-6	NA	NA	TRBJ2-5	TGTGCCAGCAGCTCAAAGGGGGCGGGGGAGACCCAGTACTTC	CASSSKGAGETQYF
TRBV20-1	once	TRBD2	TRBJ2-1	TGCAGTGCTAGAGGGGGGCTAGCGGGGATTGAGCAGTTCTTC	CSARGGLAGIEQFF
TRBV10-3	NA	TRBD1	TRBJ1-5	TGTGCCATCAGTGTGGGGACAGGGGTCAATCAGCCCCAGCATTTT	CAISVGTGVNQPQHF
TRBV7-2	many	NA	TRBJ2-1	TGTGCCAGCAGCTTGAATGGTCTGAGGACCTCCAATGAGCAGTTCTTC	CASSLNGLRTSNEQFF
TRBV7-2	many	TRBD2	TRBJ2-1	TGTGCCAGCAGCCCAGAGACTAGCGGGTGGCCCTACAATGAGCAGTTCTTC	CASSPETSGWPYNEQFF